A single sample gave rise to the 24 T cell receptor beta chains below, sequenced in a study of blood T cell repertoires in COVID-19 (dated by TCRdb to 2020 to 2021). The library was produced with the immunoSEQ multiplex PCR assay. In TCRdb, the immuneACCESS table is reduced to in-frame sequences with V and J assigned. These tables do not hold every clone; where another copy was compared, an unresolved V gene accounts for under half, and the others remain unexplained. Within this sample are some 190,000 clones, with roughly 82% of them counted one time only. The ten largest clones add up to approximately 7.8% of the sample. Sequenced input: peripheral blood. The receptors derive from a woman aged 55-70 years with COVID-19, enrolled during active disease.

This chain links TRBV6-5 with TRBJ2-7, with D tentatively TRBD1 (5 bases). CDR1 is MNHEY, CDR2 SVGAGI, per germline. V was clipped by 6 bases and J by 3 bases, with 18 bases between them. This CDR3 has 15 residues. CDR3 nucleotide sequence: TGTGCCAGCAGGAGACAACCGGACACCGACTACGAGCAGTACGTC. Its protein product is CASRRQPDTDYEQYV.

The V gene is TRBV6-2 or TRBV6-3, the J gene TRBJ1-6, with D tentatively TRBD1 (5 bases). The germline V gene encodes CDR1 MNHEY and CDR2 SVGEGT. The CDR3 contains 14 residues. Trimming removed 6 bases from V and 9 bases from J, with 15 bases in between. The CDR3 DNA follows: TGTGCCAGCAGCTGGGGCCCAGGCTTTTCACCCCTCCACTTT. Its translation: CASSWGPGFSPLHF.

This chain joins TRBV5-6 and TRBJ1-3, with 11 bases fitting TRBD1. The CDR3 has 16 amino acids. Trimming took 1 base from V and 4 from J; bases not matched to a gene: 4. CDR1 is SGHDT and CDR2 is YYEEEE in the germline V gene. Written as DNA, the CDR3 is TGTGCCAGCAGCTTGCGCGGACAGGGGGCGGGAAACACCATATATTTT. It yields the protein CASSLRGQGAGNTIYF.

This clone came up a few times. The chain links TRBV19 to TRBJ2-1; 11 bases are shared with TRBD1. Germline V lookup: CDR1 LNHDA, CDR2 SQIVND (reference sequence). The CDR3 has 15 amino acids. V was pared by 11 bases and J by 5 bases, with 11 bases of the junction left unmatched. The CDR3 loop is CAPKSDRGPDNEQFF. The CDR3 nucleotides are TGTGCCCCAAAATCGGACAGGGGGCCTGACAATGAGCAGTTCTTC.

The rearrangement joins TRBV27 to TRBJ1-2, with a weak D call TRBD1 (5 bases). The CDR3 runs to 14 residues. Trimming left V 9 bases short and J 2 bases short, with 16 bases between. The germline gives CDR1 MNHEY, CDR2 SMNVEV (reference sequence). Written as DNA, the CDR3 is TGTGCCAGTAGGGGAGGCAGGGCAAACTATGGCTACACCTTC. It translates to CASRGGRANYGYTF.

CDR3 nucleotide sequence: TGTGCCAGCAGCCAATCCTCCGACGGACAGAGGAACACTGAAGCTTTCTTT. Its protein is CASSQSSDGQRNTEAFF. This chain uses TRBV3-1 (or the pseudogene TRBV3-2) with TRBJ1-1; D possibly corresponds to TRBD1 (6 bases). The CDR3 is 17 amino acids. The V gene's germline CDR1 is LGHDT and CDR2 YNNKEL (reference sequence). Trimming pared 2 bases from V and 1 base from J, leaving 17 bases between.

The chain carries TRBV11-2 and TRBJ2-3, with 15 positions matching TRBD2. This CDR3 spans 19 amino acids. Per germline, CDR1 SGHAT and CDR2 FQNNGV. J lost 1 base, V lost 5 bases, and 10 bases had no gene match. The CDR3 sequence: CASSPGGLAGGIRTDTQYF. The CDR3 DNA is TGTGCCAGCAGCCCAGGGGGACTAGCGGGGGGCATCCGCACAGATACGCAGTATTTT.

This chain links TRBV27 with TRBJ1-2, with D uncertain. Trimming left V 2 bases short and J 2 bases short, with 9 bases between. This CDR3 has 14 amino acids. Germline-derived CDR1 and CDR2 are MNHEY and SMNVEV (reference sequence). The CDR3 coding sequence is TGTGCCAGCAGTTTAAGCGCGGGAAACTATGGCTACACCTTC. It translates to CASSLSAGNYGYTF.

CDR3 protein: CASSPIREVSETQYF. CDR3 DNA sequence: TGTGCCAGCTCACCGATCAGGGAAGTCTCAGAGACCCAGTACTTC. The chain uses TRBV18 and TRBJ2-5, with a tentative D call TRBD1 (5 bases). Trimming pared 3 bases from V and 4 bases from J, leaving 15 bases between. Germline V gene data show CDR1 as KGHSH and CDR2 as LQKENI. The CDR3 runs 15 residues.

The genes are TRBV28 and TRBJ1-6; D call uncertain. The germline V gene has CDR1 MDHEN and CDR2 SYDVKM. The length of the CDR3 is 12 residues. V lost 4 bases and J lost 13, with 11 bases in between. Written as DNA, the CDR3 is TGTGCCAGCAGTTCCCCGGACTCCCCCCTCCACTTT. It is translated as CASSSPDSPLHF.

V gene TRBV5-1 combines with J gene TRBJ2-1; 13 nucleotides line up with TRBD2. From germline, CDR1 is SGHRS and CDR2 YFSETQ. The CDR3 is 14 amino acids. V trimming: 6 bases; J trimming: 7 bases; junction bases outside the gene matches: 4. CDR3 DNA sequence: TGCGCCAGCAAACTAGCGGGGGGGCAAAATGAGCAGTTCTTC. Translating it yields CASKLAGGQNEQFF.

V gene TRBV6-1 combines with J gene TRBJ1-1; D possibly corresponds to TRBD1 (5 bases). This CDR3 is built from 17 residues. With 3 bases removed from V and 0 bases from J, the gap between germline ends came to 17 bases. CDR1 is MNHNS and CDR2 is SASEGT in the germline V gene. The CDR3 reads CASSDPGGSGLNTEAFF. The CDR3 nucleotides are TGTGCCAGCAGTGACCCCGGGGGGTCGGGGTTGAACACTGAAGCTTTCTTT.

The genes are TRBV7-8 and TRBJ1-1; 7 bases agree with TRBD1. Germline CDR1 SGHVS, CDR2 FQNEAQ. CDR3 length equals 14 residues. J lost 2 bases, V lost 5 bases, and 5 bases had no gene match. The CDR3 DNA reads as TGTGCCAGCAGCATCGGGACAGCAAACACTGAAGCTTTCTTT. It translates to CASSIGTANTEAFF.

This clone was counted a single time. The V and J genes are TRBV18 and TRBJ2-2, with a possible D match to TRBD2 (5 bases). This CDR3 spans 15 amino acids. Germline-derived CDR1 and CDR2 are KGHSH and LQKENI. Trimming removed 2 bases at V and 7 bases at J, with 14 bases between. The CDR3 region has the DNA TGTGCCAGCTCACCAACTGACGATGGGAGCGGGGAGCTGTTTTTT. Translation gives CASSPTDDGSGELFF. Full variable domain (remainder filled in from reference TRBV18 and TRBJ2-2): NAGVMQNPRHLVRRRGQEARLRCSPMKGHSHVYWYRQLPEEGLKFMVYLQKENIIDESGMPKERFSAEFPKEGPSILRIQQVVRGDSAAYFCASSPTDDGSGELFFGEGSRLTVL.

This sequence joins TRBV15 and TRBJ1-4; 9 nucleotides align to TRBD1. J lost 5 bases, V lost 2 bases, and 3 bases had no gene match. Per germline, CDR1 LNHNV and CDR2 YYDKDF (reference sequence). The CDR3 has 15 amino acids. DNA of the CDR3: TGTGCCACCAGCAGAAGACAGGGGGTAAATGAAAAACTGTTTTTT. Translation: CATSRRQGVNEKLFF.

J is TRBJ1-5 and V is TRBV28, with TRBD1 matching over 9 bases. V was pared by 6 bases and J by 2 bases, with 5 bases of the junction left unmatched. The CDR3 spans 15 residues. CDR1 is MDHEN, CDR2 SYDVKM, per germline. The CDR3 DNA follows: TGTGCCAGCAGCTCCACAGGGGGCGGCAATCAGCCCCAGCATTTT. As protein: CASSSTGGGNQPQHF. Supplemented by reference TRBV28 and TRBJ1-5, the full variable domain reads DVKVTQSSRYLVKRTGEKVFLECVQDMDHENMFWYRQDPGLGLRLIYFSYDVKMKEKGDIPEGYSVSREKKERFSLILESASTNQTSMYLCASSSTGGGNQPQHFGDGTRLSIL.

CDR3 in amino acids: CASSTSGGAWETQYF. In nucleotides, the CDR3 is TGTGCCAGCAGCACTAGCGGGGGGGCCTGGGAGACCCAGTACTTC. The chain couples TRBV7-9 to TRBJ2-5, with 13 positions matching TRBD2. CDR3 length: 15 residues. Germline loops: CDR1 SEHNR, CDR2 FQNEAQ (reference sequence). With 5 bases clipped from V and 5 bases from J, the junction kept 5 bases outside the gene matches.

This clone was detected only once. J is TRBJ2-2 and V is TRBV18; 9 bases match TRBD1. This CDR3 has 15 amino acids. Germline CDR1 KGHSH, CDR2 LQKENI. Trimming cost V 2 bases and J 3 bases; bases outside gene matches: 1. CDR3 region: CASSPRTGDTGELFF. CDR3 DNA sequence: TGTGCCAGCTCACCAAGGACAGGGGACACCGGGGAGCTGTTTTTT.

The chain joins TRBV3-1 (or the pseudogene TRBV3-2) to TRBJ1-1; possibly TRBD1 for D (5 bases). The ends were cut back, 1 base at V and 10 bases at J, with 13 bases in the middle. The length of the CDR3 is 13 residues. Germline V lookup: CDR1 LGHDT, CDR2 YNNKEL (reference sequence). CDR3 amino acids: CASSQVAGFGAFF. The CDR3 bases are TGTGCCAGCAGCCAAGTCGCAGGGTTCGGAGCTTTCTTT.

The V and J genes are TRBV13 and TRBJ2-5; 14 positions match TRBD2. The junction had 5 bases not matched to a gene; V was cut back by 2 bases and J by 3 bases. This CDR3 has 17 residues. Germline V gene data show CDR1 as PRHDT and CDR2 as FYEKMQ (reference sequence). CDR3 coding DNA: TGTGCCAGCAGCTTACGACTAGCGGGGGGGCACAAAGAGACCCAGTACTTC. Protein product: CASSLRLAGGHKETQYF.

The chain has TRBV5-4 and TRBJ2-3; 11 nucleotides align to TRBD2. The J segment lost 10 bases and the V segment lost 0 bases, leaving 4 bases of the junction unmatched. Germline V lookup: CDR1 SGHNT, CDR2 YYREEE (reference sequence). The CDR3 sequence is 14 residues long. CDR3 coding DNA: TGTGCCAGCAGCTTGGCTAGCGGGGGGAGGGCGCAGTATTTT. This gives the protein CASSLASGGRAQYF.

This clone has just one count. This chain joins TRBV11-2 and TRBJ1-1; D may be TRBD1 (5 bases). Germline V gene data show CDR1 as SGHAT and CDR2 as FQNNGV. V lost 0 bases, J lost 9 bases, and 11 bases lay in between. CDR3 size: 13 residues. DNA of the CDR3: TGTGCCAGCAGCTTAGATAGGGAGGGGAAAGCTTTCTTT. Amino acid sequence: CASSLDREGKAFF.

The genes are TRBV5-6 and TRBJ1-2; 12 bases are shared with TRBD1. J was trimmed by 4 bases and V by 5 bases; bases with no gene match: 9. There are 16 residues in the CDR3. Germline-derived CDR1 and CDR2 are SGHDT and YYEEEE. CDR3 in amino acids: CASRPGTGGLSYGYTF. CDR3 DNA: TGTGCCAGCAGGCCCGGGACAGGGGGCTTGAGCTATGGCTACACCTTC.

This clone was counted between two and nine times. The chain links TRBV4-3 to TRBJ2-7, with D unresolved. The CDR3 runs to 13 residues. In germline, CDR1 is LGHNA, CDR2 YSLEER. Trimming cost V 0 bases and J 2 bases, with 5 bases left between them. CDR3 region: CASSQDLPYEQYF. In DNA, the CDR3 is TGCGCCAGCAGCCAAGATCTCCCCTACGAGCAGTACTTC.